One and the same sample provided the 13 T cell receptor beta chains below, sequenced in a study of cytomegalovirus exposure and HLA in healthy donors. The study ran its PCR with 60 Vbeta and 13 Jbeta primers. Clones were read by immunoSEQ multiplex PCR, and TCRdb kept only the in-frame ones, dropping some. The data contain around 150,000 clones, approximately 80% of them singletons. The sequencing sample was made of PBMCs. The origin of the receptors is a man between 40 and 49 years old in good health and CMV-seronegative.

The chain is built from TRBV7-2 and TRBJ1-2; D possibly corresponds to TRBD1 (5 bases). V was cut by 5 bases and J by 5 bases, with 18 bases left in between. CDR1 is SGHTA and CDR2 is FQGNSA in the germline V gene. This CDR3 is 15 amino acids long. CDR3 residues: CASSPGGLQGYGYTF. The CDR3 bases are TGTGCCAGCAGCCCCGGTGGCCTCCAGGGTTATGGCTACACCTTC.

The chain links TRBV30 to TRBJ1-3; D might be TRBD1 (5 bases). Germline V gene data show CDR1 as GTSNPN and CDR2 as SVGIG (reference sequence). The CDR3 has 15 amino acids. V was trimmed by 0 bases and J by 0 bases, leaving 9 bases between them. CDR3 residues: CAWSVRQSSGNTIYF. CDR3 in DNA: TGTGCCTGGAGTGTACGACAGAGCTCTGGAAACACCATATATTTT.

Worth noting for this clone: This specimen includes other DNA sequences encoding the same CDR3. V and J are TRBV27 and TRBJ1-1, with a weak D call TRBD1 (5 bases). Trimming took 0 bases from V and 5 from J, leaving 7 bases between them. The CDR3 has 13 amino acids. Germline V gives CDR1 MNHEY, CDR2 SMNVEV (reference sequence). This chain's CDR3 is CASSLSGGTEAFF. The CDR3 DNA follows: TGTGCCAGCAGTTTATCGGGGGGTACTGAAGCTTTCTTT.

The rearrangement joins TRBV30 to TRBJ1-5, with D uncertain. CDR3 length: 13 amino acids. Germline CDR1 is GTSNPN and CDR2 is SVGIG (reference sequence). V dropped 0 bases and J dropped 4 bases, with 7 bases sitting between them. The CDR3 is CAWSVSGNQPQHF. For the CDR3, the DNA is TGTGCCTGGAGTGTATCCGGGAATCAGCCCCAGCATTTT.

The chain couples TRBV4-1 to TRBJ1-3; the match to TRBD1 covers 9 bases. The germline V gene encodes CDR1 MGHRA and CDR2 YSYEKL. V was pared by 4 bases and J by 8 bases, with 9 bases of the junction left unmatched. The CDR3 totals 15 residues. The CDR3 sequence is CASSPGQGSVDTIYF. CDR3 DNA sequence: TGCGCCAGCAGCCCGGGACAGGGATCCGTGGACACCATATATTTT.

This rearrangement joins TRBV4-1 to TRBJ2-7, with 9 bases aligning to TRBD1. This CDR3 has 15 residues. V trimming: 1 base; J trimming: 3 bases; junction bases outside the gene matches: 4. From germline, CDR1 is MGHRA and CDR2 YSYEKL. The CDR3 coding sequence is TGCGCCAGCAGCCAAGGGACAGGGGCCGTCTACGAGCAGTACTTC. Amino acid sequence: CASSQGTGAVYEQYF.

The chain joins TRBV30 to TRBJ2-7; 10 bases align to TRBD2. The CDR3 contains 14 residues. The V and J ends lost 3 bases and 5 bases, in that order; junction bases with no gene match: 7. Germline V CDR1 and CDR2: GTSNPN, SVGIG (reference sequence). The CDR3 bases are TGTGCCTGGAGCGTAGGAGCGGGAGGGAACGAGCAGTACTTC. This encodes CAWSVGAGGNEQYF.

The CDR3 DNA is TGTGCCAGCAGTTACTTAAGACTAGGCGGCTTGCGGTTCTTC. This sequence encodes CASSYLRLGGLRFF. The chain employs TRBV6-5 and TRBJ2-1; a possible D gene is TRBD2 (6 bases). V was cut by 1 base and J by 15 bases, with 19 bases left in between. CDR1 MNHEY and CDR2 SVGAGI come from the germline V gene. This CDR3 contains 14 residues.

This clone has ten or more counts. This rearrangement joins TRBV9 to TRBJ1-1, with D hard to call. Deletions cut 4 bases from V and 1 base from J, with 17 bases between. CDR3 length: 16 amino acids. Germline CDR1 SGDLS, CDR2 YYNGEE. CDR3 coding DNA: TGTGCCAGCAGCCCCCGGGGTATCCAGGCGAACACTGAAGCTTTCTTT. It yields the protein CASSPRGIQANTEAFF.

The chain employs TRBV9 and TRBJ1-4; D gene unclear. Trimming left V 8 bases short and J 7 bases short, with 12 bases between. The germline CDR1 and CDR2 sequences are SGDLS and YYNGEE. This CDR3 is built from 12 residues. CDR3 nucleotides: TGTGCCAGAGAGGGATGCTTTGAAAAACTGTTTTTT. Its protein product is CAREGCFEKLFF.

The rearrangement uses TRBV7-9 and TRBJ1-4, with TRBD1 matching 8 bases. The trim removed 4 bases at V and 4 bases at J, leaving 17 bases unmatched. This CDR3 comprises 19 residues. Germline values: CDR1 SEHNR, CDR2 FQNEAQ (reference sequence). The CDR3 is CASSSPRQGSSHGNEKLFF. The CDR3, as DNA: TGTGCCAGCAGCTCACCGCGACAGGGGTCCAGTCACGGTAATGAAAAACTGTTTTTT.

V gene TRBV6-5 combines with J gene TRBJ2-7; 7 bases match TRBD1. Unmatched junction bases numbered 4, after V lost 2 bases and J lost 0 bases. The CDR3 has 15 residues. CDR1 and CDR2 (germline): MNHEY, SVGAGI. DNA for the CDR3: TGTGCCAGCAGTTACGGCAGGGGGAGCTCCTACGAGCAGTACTTC. Translating it yields CASSYGRGSSYEQYF.

The chain combines TRBV30 with TRBJ2-7; tentatively, D is TRBD2 (6 bases). Trimming removed 4 bases from V and 0 bases from J, with 13 bases in between. CDR3 length: 14 amino acids. Germline CDR1 is GTSNPN and CDR2 is SVGIG (reference sequence). CDR3 in DNA: TGTGCCTGGAACGCGGGGCCGAACTCCTACGAGCAGTACTTC. Protein: CAWNAGPNSYEQYF.